This T cell receptor beta chain is from a study of blood T cell repertoires in COVID-19. Study summary: Acute and convalescent COVID-19 samples came from the United States, Italy and Spain. The analysed material was cDNA or gDNA that came from T cells, B-cell-depleted T cells, or PBMCs.

Authors' data handling: Estimation of nucleated cell counts was performed using reference gene primer amplification. This table comes from immunoSEQ multiplex PCR, and its TCRdb copy is limited to in-frame clones, with some not included. V, J and clone size were drawn from that table, and D and trimming were deduced from the DNA. This table has some 200,000 clones, about nine tenths appearing once. The length of the CDR3 is 15 residues. The germline CDR1 and CDR2 sequences are SGHRS and YFSETQ. With 2 bases removed from V and 1 base from J, the gap between germline ends came to 10 bases. The V call is TRBV5-1, the J call TRBJ2-1, with a weak D call TRBD2 (6 bases). The specimen was peripheral blood. This sequence was found in a man in his 70s with acute or convalescent COVID-19. Written as DNA, the CDR3 is TGCGCCAGCAGCTTTACGGGAGAGTCCTACAATGAGCAGTTCTTC. It translates to CASSFTGESYNEQFF.